These 5 T cell receptor beta chains share one sample of origin, sequenced in a study of graft-versus-host responses after intestinal transplantation. TCRdb's copy holds only in-frame clones and misses some; the assay was immunoSEQ multiplex PCR. Here the sample spans around 13,000 clones, around 83% being singletons. This specimen was PBMCs, taken approximately 120 days after transplant. These receptors were collected from a human patient who received an intestinal transplant, so some T cells may come from the graft donor.

This chain connects TRBV19 to TRBJ2-1; tentatively, D is TRBD2 (6 bases). CDR1 and CDR2 from the germline V gene are LNHDA and SQIVND (reference sequence). The germline V and J ends were trimmed by 2 bases and 2 bases, with 13 bases remaining between them. This CDR3 has 16 residues. In DNA, the CDR3 is TGTGCCAGTAGTATAACCCTCGGGGGACCCTACAATGAGCAGTTCTTC. It yields the protein CASSITLGGPYNEQFF.

This chain uses TRBV5-4 with TRBJ2-3; TRBD2 agrees at 13 bases. This CDR3 comprises 15 residues. V was pared by 4 bases and J by 6 bases, with 5 bases of the junction left unmatched. From germline, CDR1 is SGHNT and CDR2 YYREEE (reference sequence). The CDR3 DNA reads as TGTGCCAGCAGCAATGGACTAGCGGGAGACGATACGCAGTATTTT. Translating gives CASSNGLAGDDTQYF.

V is TRBV30 and J is TRBJ1-2; 10 bases are a match to TRBD1. Germline V lookup: CDR1 GTSNPN, CDR2 SVGIG (reference sequence). The CDR3 length is 14 residues. V trimming: 3 bases; J trimming: 5 bases; junction bases outside the gene matches: 6. CDR3 region: CAWRGQGFRYGYTF. CDR3 sequence (DNA): TGTGCCTGGAGGGGACAGGGGTTTAGGTATGGCTACACCTTC.

This clone came up once. The CDR3 DNA reads TGTGCCAGCAGTTGGGCGGACGGCGAGCAGTACTTC. Translation: CASSWADGEQYF. The chain combines TRBV6-5 with TRBJ2-7; D call uncertain. The CDR3 totals 12 residues. V was cut by 4 bases and J by 6 bases, with 10 bases left in between. Looked up from germline, CDR1 is MNHEY and CDR2 is SVGAGI.

The chain is built from TRBV6-5 and TRBJ1-6; TRBD1 might be the D (6 bases). This CDR3 spans 14 amino acids. V lost 2 bases, J lost 10 bases, and 12 bases lay in between. Germline V gene lookup returns CDR1 MNHEY and CDR2 SVGAGI. The CDR3 loop is CASSYRDIGSPLHF. The CDR3 region has the DNA TGTGCCAGCAGTTACAGGGACATTGGGTCACCCCTCCACTTT.